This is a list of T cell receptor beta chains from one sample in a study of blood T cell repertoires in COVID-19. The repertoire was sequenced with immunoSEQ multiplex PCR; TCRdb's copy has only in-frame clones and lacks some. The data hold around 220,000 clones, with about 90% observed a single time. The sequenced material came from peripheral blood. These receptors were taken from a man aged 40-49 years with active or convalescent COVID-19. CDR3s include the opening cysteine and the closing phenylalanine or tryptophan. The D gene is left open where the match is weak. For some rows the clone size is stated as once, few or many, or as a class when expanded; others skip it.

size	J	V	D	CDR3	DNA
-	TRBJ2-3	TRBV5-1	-	CASSLWGREGTDTQYF	TGCGCCAGCAGCTTGTGGGGAAGGGAGGGCACAGATACGCAGTATTTT
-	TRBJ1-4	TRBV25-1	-	CASSAQAEGKLFF	TGTGCCAGCAGTGCGCAGGCTGAGGGAAAACTGTTTTTT
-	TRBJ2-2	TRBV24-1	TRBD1	CATSDVQGASGTGELFF	TGTGCCACCAGTGATGTCCAGGGGGCAAGTGGCACCGGGGAGCTGTTTTTT
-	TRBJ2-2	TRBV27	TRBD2	CASSLRGGNTGELFF	TGTGCCAGCAGTTTACGGGGGGGCAACACCGGGGAGCTGTTTTTT
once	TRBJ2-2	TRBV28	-	CASSVPPPGTGELFF	TGTGCCAGCAGTGTTCCCCCCCCGGGCACCGGGGAGCTGTTTTTT
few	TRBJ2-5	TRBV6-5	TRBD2	CASSQPGGETQYF	TGTGCCAGCAGCCAACCGGGGGGAGAGACCCAGTACTTC
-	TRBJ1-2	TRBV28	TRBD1	CASSLVNRGGGYTF	TGTGCCAGCAGTTTAGTAAACAGGGGGGGTGGCTACACCTTC
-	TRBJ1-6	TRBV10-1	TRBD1	CASSTSDRDLHSPLHF	TGCGCCAGCAGTACCTCTGACAGGGATTTGCATTCACCCCTCCACTTT
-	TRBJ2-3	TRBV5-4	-	CASSLASARRAQYF	TGTGCCAGCAGCTTGGCCTCTGCTAGGCGGGCGCAGTATTTT
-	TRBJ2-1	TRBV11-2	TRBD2	CASSSSAGEDWNEQFF	TGTGCCAGCAGCTCCTCTGCGGGAGAAGACTGGAATGAGCAGTTCTTC
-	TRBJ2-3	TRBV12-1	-	CASSPTGGDTQYF	TGTGCCAGCAGCCCGACAGGGGGTGATACGCAGTATTTT
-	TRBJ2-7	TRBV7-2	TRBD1	CASSPGQGVHEQYF	TGTGCCAGCAGCCCCGGACAGGGAGTCCACGAGCAGTACTTC
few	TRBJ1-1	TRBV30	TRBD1	CACWPGTGRKMNTEAFF	TGTGCCTGTTGGCCCGGGACAGGGAGGAAAATGAACACTGAAGCTTTCTTT
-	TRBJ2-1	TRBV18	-	CASSRVEANEQFF	TGTGCCAGCTCACGAGTTGAAGCAAATGAGCAGTTCTTC
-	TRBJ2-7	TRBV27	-	CASSFSPDYEQYF	TGTGCCAGCAGTTTCTCCCCAGATTACGAGCAGTACTTC
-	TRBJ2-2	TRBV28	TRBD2	CASRPSGNTGELFF	TGTGCCAGCAGACCTAGCGGGAACACCGGGGAGCTGTTTTTT
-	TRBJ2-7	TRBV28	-	CASSFSGGASYEQYF	TGTGCCAGCAGTTTTTCAGGCGGGGCCTCCTACGAGCAGTACTTC
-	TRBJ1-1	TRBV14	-	CASSAIVAEAFF	TGTGCCAGCAGCGCGATAGTCGCTGAAGCTTTCTTT
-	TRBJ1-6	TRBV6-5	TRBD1	CASSYGDRGLTSPLHF	TGTGCCAGCAGTTACGGGGACAGGGGGCTGACTTCACCCCTCCACTTT
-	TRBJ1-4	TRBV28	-	CASSWRNEKLFF	TGTGCCAGCAGTTGGAGGAATGAAAAACTGTTTTTT
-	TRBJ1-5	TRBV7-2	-	CASSLARNQPQHF	TGTGCCAGCAGCTTAGCCCGTAATCAGCCCCAGCATTTT
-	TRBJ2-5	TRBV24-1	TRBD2	CATSRSGGEETQYF	TGTGCCACCAGTAGAAGCGGGGGGGAAGAGACCCAGTACTTC
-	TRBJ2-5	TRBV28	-	CASSLPDSSQETQYF	TGTGCCAGCAGTTTACCGGACAGCTCCCAGGAGACCCAGTACTTC
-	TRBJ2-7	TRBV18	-	CASSPFSQLSYEQYF	TGTGCCAGCTCACCATTCTCCCAACTATCCTACGAGCAGTACTTC
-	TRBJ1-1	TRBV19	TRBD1	CASSRDRGAWGTEAFF	TGTGCCAGTAGTAGGGACAGGGGAGCTTGGGGCACTGAAGCTTTCTTT
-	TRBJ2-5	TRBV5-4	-	CASSARRPGETQYF	TGTGCCAGCAGCGCGAGACGCCCGGGAGAGACCCAGTACTTC